These 24 T cell receptor beta chains were sequenced from one sample in a study of somatic mutations in cytotoxic T cells in rheumatoid arthritis. Generated by immunoSEQ multiplex PCR, the TCRdb table keeps only in-frame clones and is missing some. The sample has 11,000 to 15,000 clones; 75% to 95% are singletons. Sequencing used CD4+ T cells sorted from blood. The receptors stem from an older man with rheumatoid arthritis.

V usage is TRBV7-3 and J usage is TRBJ1-1, with a tentative D call TRBD1 (5 bases). CDR3 length: 15 residues. Trimming shortened V by 1 base and J by 6 bases, and 15 bases separated the two germline ends. CDR1 SGHTA and CDR2 FQGTGA come from the germline V gene. CDR3 bases: TGTGCCAGCAGCTTAAACGGACGGGGGGACCCTGAAGCTTTCTTT. Encoded protein: CASSLNGRGDPEAFF.

The chain couples TRBV18 to TRBJ2-3; 7 bases line up with TRBD1. The CDR3 loop spans 14 amino acids. J lost 4 bases, V lost 8 bases, and 9 bases had no gene match. Looked up from germline, CDR1 is KGHSH and CDR2 is LQKENI. The CDR3 bases are TGTGCCAGCGCAACGGTCCAGGGGGCAGATACGCAGTATTTT. Translating it yields CASATVQGADTQYF.

The rearrangement joins TRBV10-3 to TRBJ2-2; TRBD1 aligns across 10 bases. The V gene end was trimmed by 6 bases and the J gene end by 7 bases; junction bases not matched to a gene: 14. In germline, CDR1 is ENHRY, CDR2 SYGVKD. This CDR3 comprises 17 residues. CDR3: CAIRSPLGTGDVGELFF. DNA for the CDR3: TGTGCCATCAGATCACCTTTAGGGACAGGGGATGTCGGGGAGCTGTTTTTT.

The rearrangement joins TRBV5-4 to TRBJ2-3; 11 bases are a match to TRBD2. The CDR3 is 17 residues long. CDR1 and CDR2 (germline): SGHNT, YYREEE (reference sequence). V trimming: 1 base; J trimming: 4 bases; junction bases outside the gene matches: 8. CDR3 DNA: TGTGCCAGCAGCTTGCGCTTAGCGGGGGGGATCTCAGATACGCAGTATTTT. This sequence encodes CASSLRLAGGISDTQYF. Using reference TRBV5-4 and TRBJ2-3 for the parts outside the CDR3, the full variable domain is ETGVTQSPTHLIKTRGQQVTLRCSSQSGHNTVSWYQQALGQGPQFIFQYYREEENGRGNFPPRFSGLQFPNYSSELNVNALELDDSALYLCASSLRLAGGISDTQYFGPGTRLTVL.

The chain recombines TRBV21-1 with TRBJ2-3; no check of the table's D call, TRBD2, against the DNA was made. TRBV21-1 is an annotated pseudogene. The CDR3 is 17 residues long. The CDR3: CARGASGRESGGNTQYF. The CDR3 DNA is TGTGCCAGAGGGGCTAGCGGGAGAGAAAGTGGGGGAAATACGCAGTATTTT.

V usage is TRBV30 and J usage is TRBJ1-5, with no clear D. Trimming removed 0 bases from V and 1 base from J, with 4 bases in between. This CDR3 has 13 amino acids. From germline, CDR1 is GTSNPN and CDR2 SVGIG (reference sequence). CDR3 in DNA: TGTGCCTGGAGTGTTAGAAGCAATCAGCCCCAGCATTTT. Its translation: CAWSVRSNQPQHF.

The chain links TRBV27 to TRBJ1-1; 9 bases agree with TRBD1. CDR1 is MNHEY and CDR2 is SMNVEV in the germline V gene (reference sequence). The CDR3 sequence is 17 residues long. After removal of 0 bases from V and 0 bases from J, the junction contained 5 bases not matched to a gene. The CDR3 nucleotides are TGTGCCAGCAGTTTATCCGGACAGGGGTGGGTGAACACTGAAGCTTTCTTT. Translating it yields CASSLSGQGWVNTEAFF.

This chain connects TRBV30 to TRBJ1-5; D may be TRBD1 (6 bases). The V gene lost 1 base and the J gene lost 4 bases, with 8 bases spanning the gap. Germline CDR1 reads GTSNPN; CDR2 reads SVGIG (reference sequence). The CDR3 covers 13 residues. The CDR3 loop reads CAWSGTVNQPQHF. CDR3 in DNA: TGTGCCTGGAGTGGGACAGTAAATCAGCCCCAGCATTTT.

The genes are TRBV4-2 and TRBJ1-2; possibly TRBD1 for D (5 bases). This CDR3 spans 18 amino acids. Germline-derived CDR1 and CDR2 are LGHNA and YNFKEQ. Trimming shortened V by 4 bases and J by 0 bases, and 21 bases separated the two germline ends. The CDR3 coding sequence is TGTGCCAGCAGCCGATTGGACGGATTCGGGGGGACTAACTATGGCTACACCTTC. Protein: CASSRLDGFGGTNYGYTF.

The chain employs TRBV7-2 and TRBJ2-1; tentative D call: TRBD1 (7 bases). There are 14 residues in the CDR3. Germline CDR1 and CDR2: SGHTA and FQGNSA. Trimming removed 7 bases from V and 8 bases from J, with 18 bases in between. CDR3 region: CASNLRGDRDEQFF. In nucleotides, the CDR3 is TGTGCCAGCAACCTCAGGGGGGACCGCGATGAGCAGTTCTTC.

V and J are TRBV7-6 and TRBJ1-5; D call uncertain. CDR3 length equals 13 residues. V gave up 0 bases and J gave up 7 bases, with 7 bases separating them. The V gene's germline CDR1 is SGHVS and CDR2 FNYEAQ. CDR3 loop: CASSLAREQPQHF. CDR3 nucleotide sequence: TGTGCCAGCAGCTTAGCGCGTGAACAGCCCCAGCATTTT.

This chain links TRBV10-1 with TRBJ2-1, with 10 bases lining up with TRBD2. The germline CDR1 and CDR2 sequences are WNHNN and SYGVQD (reference sequence). The CDR3 is 13 residues long. The junction had 11 bases not matched to a gene; V was cut back by 5 bases and J by 16 bases. CDR3 in DNA: TGCGCCAGCAGTCAAGACTCAGCGGGGGGGCGATTCTTC. This gives the protein CASSQDSAGGRFF.

V gene TRBV6-5 combines with J gene TRBJ1-5; TRBD1 matches 8 bases. The CDR3 has 14 amino acids. Germline V CDR1 and CDR2: MNHEY, SVGAGI. The V segment lost 5 bases and the J segment 6 bases; nucleotides outside the gene matches: 6. CDR3 region: CASSPRTGPQPQHF. DNA for the CDR3: TGTGCCAGCAGTCCAAGGACAGGGCCTCAGCCCCAGCATTTT.

V and J are TRBV5-1 and TRBJ2-1, with 7 bases lining up with TRBD1. V lost 4 bases and J lost 7; bases outside the gene matches: 17. Germline V gene data show CDR1 as SGHRS and CDR2 as YFSETQ. The CDR3 is 17 amino acids. Written as DNA, the CDR3 is TGCGCCAGCAGCAGCGGTAGACAGGGAAGGAGTTTTAATGAGCAGTTCTTC. The encoded protein is CASSSGRQGRSFNEQFF. The full variable domain, its missing parts supplied by reference TRBV5-1 and TRBJ2-1, is KAGVTQTPRYLIKTRGQQVTLSCSPISGHRSVSWYQQTPGQGLQFLFEYFSETQRNKGNFPGRFSGRQFSNSRSEMNVSTLELGDSALYLCASSSGRQGRSFNEQFFGPGTRLTVL.

The chain links TRBV5-5 to TRBJ2-7; D is unresolved. CDR3 length: 14 amino acids. Trimming shortened V by 2 bases and J by 6 bases, and 15 bases separated the two germline ends. The germline CDR1 and CDR2 sequences are SGHKS and YYEKEE (reference sequence). The CDR3 sequence: CASSFFQALSEQYF. The DNA of the CDR3 is TGTGCCAGCAGCTTCTTCCAGGCACTGAGCGAGCAGTACTTC.

The V and J genes are TRBV6-5 and TRBJ2-7; TRBD1 might be the D (6 bases). Germline-derived CDR1 and CDR2 are MNHEY and SVGAGI. V gave up 0 bases and J gave up 4 bases, with 13 bases separating them. There are 15 residues in the CDR3. The CDR3 region has the DNA TGTGCCAGCAGTTACTCGGTAGCAGGGGCATACGAGCAGTACTTC. Amino acids: CASSYSVAGAYEQYF.

The chain employs TRBV6-6 and TRBJ1-5; no clear D gene. The CDR3 loop spans 14 amino acids. CDR1 and CDR2 from the germline V gene are MNHNY and SVGAGI (reference sequence). The V gene lost 5 bases and the J gene lost 7 bases, with 15 bases spanning the gap. The CDR3 loop is CASSPHTLGQPQHF. CDR3 coding DNA: TGTGCCAGCAGTCCGCATACCCTCGGGCAGCCCCAGCATTTT.

This chain links TRBV28 with TRBJ1-5; 10 bases align to TRBD1. The CDR3 has 15 amino acids. Germline assignment: CDR1 MDHEN and CDR2 SYDVKM. The V segment lost 3 bases and the J segment 4 bases; nucleotides outside the gene matches: 3. The DNA for the CDR3 is TGTGCCAGCAGTTTCTGGGGACAGGGGAATCAGCCCCAGCATTTT. The encoded protein is CASSFWGQGNQPQHF.

V gene TRBV6-6 combines with J gene TRBJ2-7; D might be TRBD1 (6 bases). The CDR3 is 15 amino acids. Germline V gives CDR1 MNHNY, CDR2 SVGAGI (reference sequence). Trimming removed 2 bases at V and 4 bases at J, with 15 bases between. The CDR3 loop reads CASSYSTGTRYEQYF. CDR3 in DNA: TGTGCCAGCAGTTACAGTACAGGGACGAGGTACGAGCAGTACTTC.

The V and J genes are TRBV10-3 and TRBJ2-3, with 16 bases that match TRBD2. The CDR3 extends over 17 amino acids. With V trimmed by 8 bases and J by 5 bases, 10 bases remained unmatched. Germline loops: CDR1 ENHRY, CDR2 SYGVKD. The CDR3 loop is CAISTGLAGGLKDTQYF. The CDR3, as DNA: TGTGCCATCTCAACGGGACTAGCGGGAGGGCTTAAAGATACGCAGTATTTT.

V and J are TRBV5-1 and TRBJ1-2; the match to TRBD1 covers 7 bases. J was trimmed by 0 bases and V by 4 bases; bases with no gene match: 9. Germline V gives CDR1 SGHRS, CDR2 YFSETQ. The CDR3 length is 16 residues. Written as DNA, the CDR3 is TGCGCCAGCAGCGACCAGACAGGGACAGCTAACTATGGCTACACCTTC. Amino acids: CASSDQTGTANYGYTF.

The chain uses TRBV27 and TRBJ2-6, with D uncertain. Germline V gene data show CDR1 as MNHEY and CDR2 as SMNVEV (reference sequence). V was cut by 6 bases and J by 0 bases, with 9 bases left in between. This CDR3 contains 15 residues. CDR3 bases: TGTGCCAGCAGCCAATATAGCTCTGGGGCCAACGTCCTGACTTTC. Translated, it gives CASSQYSSGANVLTF.

The rearrangement joins TRBV5-6 to TRBJ1-2; D may be TRBD1 (5 bases). CDR3 length: 16 amino acids. Trimming removed 0 bases from V and 4 bases from J, with 16 bases in between. Germline V lookup: CDR1 SGHDT, CDR2 YYEEEE. The CDR3 region is CASSLDSRQGAYGYTF. The CDR3 nucleotides read TGTGCCAGCAGCTTGGATTCACGCCAGGGCGCCTATGGCTACACCTTC.

The chain couples TRBV4-1 to TRBJ2-5, with 9 bases fitting TRBD1. Germline loops: CDR1 MGHRA, CDR2 YSYEKL. This CDR3 has 17 amino acids. V was pared by 4 bases and J by 0 bases, with 9 bases of the junction left unmatched. The CDR3 DNA follows: TGCGCCAGCAGCCTTAGTCCCGGGACAGGGTACCAAGAGACCCAGTACTTC. Translated: CASSLSPGTGYQETQYF.